This T cell receptor (beta chain) was captured in a study of blood T cell repertoires in COVID-19. Whole-study context: There were acute and convalescent COVID-19 samples, and they came from the United States, Italy and Spain.

Clones were sequenced by immunoSEQ multiplex PCR, and TCRdb holds only the in-frame ones, with some missing. Of fewer than 250,000 clones detected, 84% appear once; the ten largest clones hold approximately 6.5%. The sequence was obtained from a woman aged 40 to 49 who had recovered from COVID-19. The sample consisted of PBMCs or T cells enriched from blood (not recorded which).

The CDR3 reads CASSRDREDNEQFF. CDR3 nucleotide sequence: TGCGCCAGCAGCCGGGACAGGGAAGACAATGAGCAGTTCTTC. The chain combines TRBV4-3 with TRBJ2-1; 9 bases map to TRBD1. With V trimmed by 4 bases and J by 5 bases, 3 bases remained unmatched. The CDR3 loop spans 14 amino acids. Germline lookup yields CDR1 LGHNA and CDR2 YSLEER.